This is a list of T cell receptor beta chains from one sample in a study of T cell responses to AZD1222 COVID-19 vaccine. Libraries were prepared by immunoSEQ multiplex PCR; TCRdb keeps only in-frame clonotypes and omits some of them. This table has about 150,000 clones, around 90% appearing once. The specimen comprised peripheral blood, sampled on day 0 of AZD1222 vaccination. The receptors were gathered from an adult in good health. CDR3s include the opening cysteine and the closing phenylalanine or tryptophan. A D gene is named only where the DNA matches it firmly. Clone size appears in some rows only: once, few, many, or a class for an expanded clone.

d_gene | j_gene | abundance | v_gene | CDR3nt | CDR3aa
- | TRBJ1-3 | - | TRBV2 | TGTGCCAGCAGTGAAATCCCTGGAAACACCATATATTTT | CASSEIPGNTIYF
- | TRBJ1-1 | once | TRBV19 | TGTGCCAGTAGTAGGACCTATGGGGGCCCTGAAGCTTTCTTT | CASSRTYGGPEAFF
- | TRBJ2-4 | - | TRBV4-3 | TGCGCCAGCAGCCAAGCTCAGGGGACGAGGAACATTCAGTACTTC | CASSQAQGTRNIQYF
- | TRBJ1-4 | - | TRBV2 | TGTGCCAGCAGAGCCGATGCAACTAATGAAAAACTGTTTTTT | CASRADATNEKLFF
- | TRBJ1-6 | - | TRBV11-2 | TGTGCCAGCAGCTTAAACGGGGGAAATAATTCACCCCTCCACTTT | CASSLNGGNNSPLHF
- | TRBJ1-4 | - | TRBV3-1/TRBV3-2 | TGTGCCAGCAGCCAAGATTTGACTAATGAAAAACTGTTTTTT | CASSQDLTNEKLFF
TRBD1 | TRBJ2-2 | - | TRBV7-6 | TGTGCCAGCAGCCCCAGACAGGGTGGGAACACCGGGGAGCTGTTTTTT | CASSPRQGGNTGELFF
- | TRBJ1-2 | once | TRBV4-3 | TGCGCCAGCAGCCAAGATACAGGAGGGAGGGGCTATGGCTACACCTTC | CASSQDTGGRGYGYTF
- | TRBJ1-5 | - | TRBV2 | TGTGCCAGCAAATGGACCCACAATCAGCCCCAGCATTTT | CASKWTHNQPQHF
- | TRBJ2-1 | once | TRBV6-5 | TGTGCCAGCAGTTACGTATCGTTTGCAGGAAGCAATGAGCAGTTCTTC | CASSYVSFAGSNEQFF
- | TRBJ2-7 | - | TRBV6-5 | TGTGCCAGCAGTTACGCGGGACAGCCAAAGGACGAGCAGTACTTC | CASSYAGQPKDEQYF
TRBD1 | TRBJ1-2 | - | TRBV7-9 | TGTGCCAGCAGCTCGGGACAGGGGGCCTATGGCTACACCTTC | CASSSGQGAYGYTF
- | TRBJ1-4 | few | TRBV6-5 | TGTGCCAGCAGTTACGGGGGAAGCGGTACTAATGAAAAACTGTTTTTT | CASSYGGSGTNEKLFF
- | TRBJ1-1 | - | TRBV5-1 | TGCGCCAGCAGTATCGGGGGCGGAAAAGTGAACACTGAAGCTTTCTTT | CASSIGGGKVNTEAFF
- | TRBJ1-4 | - | TRBV6-6 | TGTGCCAGCAGTCCCGGGAGCCAGTACTCAACTAATGAAAAACTGTTTTTT | CASSPGSQYSTNEKLFF
TRBD1 | TRBJ2-3 | - | TRBV5-1 | TGCGCCAGTCGCCCGGGACAGGACACAGATACGCAGTATTTT | CASRPGQDTDTQYF
- | TRBJ1-5 | - | TRBV6-5 | TGTGCCAGCAGAGTAAATAGCAATCAGCCCCAGCATTTT | CASRVNSNQPQHF
- | TRBJ2-3 | - | TRBV7-2 | TGTGCCAGCAGCTTAGGAGTCCCCCGAGCCTCGGATACGCAGTATTTT | CASSLGVPRASDTQYF
TRBD1 | TRBJ1-5 | once | TRBV5-1 | TGCGCCAGCAGTCCGGGACAGGGCGCGACGGGGGGCAATCAGCCCCAGCATTTT | CASSPGQGATGGNQPQHF
TRBD1 | TRBJ1-5 | - | TRBV7-2 | TGTGCCAGCAGCAGGGACAGGGGGCTCGGTCAGCCCCAGCATTTT | CASSRDRGLGQPQHF
TRBD1 | TRBJ2-7 | - | TRBV7-2 | TGTGCCAGCAGCACGGGACAGGCCACCTACGAGCAGTACTTC | CASSTGQATYEQYF
- | TRBJ2-2 | - | TRBV11-2 | TGTGCCAGCAGCTACAGGTGGAGTGACGCGAACACCGGGGAGCTGTTTTTT | CASSYRWSDANTGELFF